This T cell receptor beta chain was retrieved from a study of vaccination and CD4 T cells after COVID-19 (dated by TCRdb to the early 2020s). For context, the study as a whole: Six males and four females were included in the convalescent cohort, with two Hispanic individuals, seven Caucasians, two Asians and one multiracial person represented. Post-vaccine blood samples were collected a median of approximately 68 days after the second vaccine dose, ranging from about 14 to 241 days. In an earlier paper using these donors, memory CD4+ T cell crossreactivity between SARS-CoV-2 and common cold coronavirus spike proteins was assessed at the TCR clonotype level. Overlapping spike peptide pools from SARS-CoV-2 and from the common cold coronaviruses HCoV-NL63, HCoV-OC43 and HCoV-229E were used as culture stimuli. In under twelve COVID-19 convalescent patients and a few infection-naive healthy vaccine recipients, researchers compared the spike-specific CD4+ TCR repertoire from before mRNA vaccination with the repertoire from after. Control cultures received a CEFX viral epitope pool as the positive control, an HIV-1 Nef peptide pool as the negative control, or no peptide. Two doses of either the Pfizer-BioNTech BNT162b2 vaccine (n=8) or the Moderna mRNA-1273 vaccine (n=2) were administered to participants. Post-COVID blood samples from convalescent patients were collected a median of approximately 100 days after diagnosis, with a range of about 30 to 170 days.

Concerning this clonotype itself: Its antigen target is currently unknown. It has no much larger one-base neighbor in the sample; base qualities were not kept.

The label giving this sample's treatment or condition can be read as: approximately 11-day PBMC culture with coronavirus spike peptide pools or control peptides (ViraFEST assay). CD4+ T cells from unexposed donors were collected before the COVID-19 pandemic (2011-2018). To expand antigen-specific T cells with peptide pools and then pick out the expanded clonotypes through TCR sequencing, the study relied on the ViraFEST assay. Two million PBMCs per well were cultured in IMDM with roughly 5.2% human AB serum and 8.5 to 10 IU/ml IL-2, plus 10 ug/ml peptide pools. Half of the culture medium was replaced with fresh IL-2-containing medium on days 3 and 7. After 10 days of culture, CD4+ T cells were isolated by negative selection using the EasySep CD4+ T cell isolation kit. Unexposed donor CD4+ T cells were tested for reactivity to SARS-CoV-2 S and N and four common cold coronavirus spike pools, as cell number allowed. Ficoll-Paque Plus gradient centrifugation was used to isolate PBMCs from whole blood, and the isolated PBMCs were then either used fresh or cryopreserved at -140C. Each culture condition was generally run in triplicate wells. The leukapheresis product for the unexposed donors was obtained through commercial purchase.

Reading the germline V gene gives CDR1 MNHNS and CDR2 SASEGT. Trimming removed 6 bases from V and 5 bases from J; the gene matches leave 9 bases unexplained. From the cysteine through the phenylalanine, the CDR3 covers 15 amino acids. CDR3 DNA is the only sequence kept; it has 45 bases, read in frame from the first base. On the study overall, not on this receptor specifically: In convalescent patients, a median approximately 86% of post-vaccine SARS-CoV-2-reactive clones were detected only after vaccination, suggesting vaccine-specific priming. In convalescent patients, nearly all vaccine-specific clones (304 of 307) were found to be mono-reactive for SARS-CoV-2 spike rather than cross-reactive with common cold coronaviruses. Relatively few convalescent patients were included in the study, and early timepoints after natural infection were not analyzed. The median number of SARS-CoV-2-reactive clonotypes rose from under 25 after infection to roughly 38 after vaccination, but the change was not significant.

The library came from PCR. DNA from cultured CD4+ T cells was subjected to TCR sequencing with the Oncomine TCR Beta short-read assay at the Johns Hopkins FTIC core. Genomic DNA was extracted from the cultured CD4+ T cells with the QIAamp micro DNA kit. Oncomine TCR Beta libraries from cultured CD4+ T cells were pooled with unique dual indexes and sequenced on an Illumina iSeq 100. The study's processing was this. Non-productive sequences were removed, and CDR3s not starting with C, not ending with F or W, or shorter than 7 amino acids were discarded. Antigen-specific clonotypes were identified with the MANAFEST web application by comparing peptide-stimulated wells with reference and other culture wells. An FDR below 0.05, an odds ratio above 5, and a productive frequency above 0.1% in at least two of three replicate wells were required for clones to be considered positive. Clonotypes that were significantly expanded in both SARS-CoV-2 spike wells and at least one common cold coronavirus spike condition were defined as cross-reactive. Levenshtein distances (stringdist) and unrooted phylogenetic trees (ape) in R version 3.6.1 were used to assess CDR3 homology. In-frame beta chains were kept once TCRdb had trimmed the public reads at Q25 with fastp and called clones with MiXCR. Rows with a matching CDR3 protein are joined into one entry that keeps the most common DNA and genes. For this entry, the V and J calls and clone size follow TCRdb and not the study's own pipeline. This sample comprises around 6,100 distinct CDR3 sequences, about 36% of them detected only once. The ten most abundant clones make up roughly 40% of the sample.

In this chain, TRBV6-1 is recombined with TRBJ2-1, and TRBD2 matches 8 of the central bases. The clonotype was recovered from a human donor in good health. The sample taken for sequencing was CD4+ T cells from blood, cultured in vitro. The CDR3 reads as follows: CASRFIAGLNNEQFF. The DNA sequence reads TGTGCCAGCAGGTTCATAGCGGGGTTAAACAATGAGCAGTTCTTC.